The sequence of this T cell receptor beta chain was determined in a study of cytomegalovirus exposure and HLA in healthy donors. Study findings and constraints: Specificity for CMV antigens was confirmed in vitro for a few of the CMV-associated chains. According to a subsequent analysis, TCR clusters identified in the first cohort showed a tendency to co-occur across the approximately 110 validation repertoires.

Worth noting for this clone: No antigen is known for it.

There are 12 residues in the CDR3. Trimming took 5 bases from V and 3 from J, leaving 7 bases between them. Germline V CDR1 and CDR2: SGHAT, FQNNGV. Assay: immunoSEQ multiplex PCR; the TCRdb copy retains only in-frame clones and omits some. The repertoire consists of around 150,000 clones, with roughly nine tenths occurring once and the leading ten covering 3% to 3.5%. V is TRBV11-2 and J is TRBJ1-2; D is possibly TRBD1 (5 bases). This receptor was taken from a woman under 30 in good health and CMV-seropositive. The sequenced sample consisted of PBMCs. DNA for the CDR3: TGTGCCAGCAGCCAGGGATACTATGGCTACACCTTC. Translating gives CASSQGYYGYTF.